A selection of T cell receptor beta chains follows, all from one sample in a study of cytomegalovirus exposure and HLA in healthy donors. TCRdb keeps only in-frame clones here, not all; method: immunoSEQ multiplex PCR. The repertoire consists of over 150,000 clones, with roughly 82% occurring once and the leading ten covering around a tenth. The sample comprised PBMCs. These receptors were obtained from a man aged 50-59 years in good health and CMV-seropositive. Both conserved end residues are part of each CDR3. The order of the fields is J gene, V gene, clone size, D gene, CDR3 protein, CDR3 DNA. The D gene is left open where the match is weak. Clone sizes are given selectively: once, few, many, or a class where the clone is expanded.

J: TRBJ2-2; V: TRBV7-2; size: NA; D: TRBD2; CDR3: CASSYKTLAGGTTGELFF; DNA: TGTGCCAGCAGCTACAAAACCTTAGCGGGGGGTACCACCGGGGAGCTGTTTTTT
J: TRBJ2-7; V: TRBV30; size: few; D: NA; CDR3: CAWATYFSYEQYF; DNA: TGTGCCTGGGCGACTTATTTCTCCTACGAGCAGTACTTC
J: TRBJ2-7; V: TRBV28; size: NA; D: NA; CDR3: CASSLKGAYEQYF; DNA: TGTGCCAGCAGTTTGAAGGGGGCCTACGAGCAGTACTTC
J: TRBJ2-5; V: TRBV4-1; size: NA; D: TRBD2; CDR3: CASSHGRGGQETQYF; DNA: TGCGCCAGCAGCCACGGGCGGGGGGGCCAAGAGACCCAGTACTTC
J: TRBJ2-5; V: TRBV7-6; size: NA; D: NA; CDR3: CASSPRSRGQETQYF; DNA: TGTGCCAGCAGCCCACGGTCGAGGGGGCAAGAGACCCAGTACTTC
J: TRBJ2-7; V: TRBV4-3; size: NA; D: TRBD1; CDR3: CASSQSHRGGWFEQYF; DNA: TGCGCCAGCAGCCAGTCCCACAGGGGTGGGTGGTTCGAGCAGTACTTC
J: TRBJ1-5; V: TRBV7-2; size: NA; D: NA; CDR3: CASSPSKTDQPQHF; DNA: TGTGCCAGCAGCCCATCCAAGACAGATCAGCCCCAGCATTTT
J: TRBJ1-5; V: TRBV2; size: NA; D: NA; CDR3: CASSEQGNQPQHF; DNA: TGTGCCAGCAGTGAACAGGGAAATCAGCCCCAGCATTTT
J: TRBJ1-2; V: TRBV5-4; size: once; D: NA; CDR3: CASSLSPGTTINYGYTF; DNA: TGTGCCAGCAGCTTGTCACCTGGGACAACAATAAACTATGGCTACACCTTC
J: TRBJ2-2; V: TRBV6-1; size: NA; D: NA; CDR3: CASRPRRGAIGELFF; DNA: TGTGCCAGCAGGCCCCGCCGGGGGGCAATAGGGGAGCTGTTTTTT
J: TRBJ2-2; V: TRBV28; size: NA; D: TRBD1; CDR3: CASSSGGTNTGELFF; DNA: TGTGCCAGCAGCTCAGGGGGCACGAACACCGGGGAGCTGTTTTTT
J: TRBJ2-5; V: TRBV28; size: NA; D: NA; CDR3: CASSFDREVEEQYF; DNA: TGTGCCAGCAGTTTCGACAGGGAGGTGGAAGAGCAGTACTTC